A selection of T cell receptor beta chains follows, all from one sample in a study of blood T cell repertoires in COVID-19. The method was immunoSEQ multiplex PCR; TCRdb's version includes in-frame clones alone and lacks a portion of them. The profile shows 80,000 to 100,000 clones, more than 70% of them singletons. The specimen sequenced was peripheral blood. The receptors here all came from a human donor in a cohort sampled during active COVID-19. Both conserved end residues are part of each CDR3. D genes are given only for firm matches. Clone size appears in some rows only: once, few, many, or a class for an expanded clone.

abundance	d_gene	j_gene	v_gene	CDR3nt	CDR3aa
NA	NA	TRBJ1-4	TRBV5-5	TGTGCCAGCAGCTTGGTTGCAGAAGATGAAAAACTGTTTTTT	CASSLVAEDEKLFF
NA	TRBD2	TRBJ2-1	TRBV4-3	TGCGCCAGCAGCCAAGATAGACTAGCGGGGGCCTGGGCGTCCTACAATGAGCAGTTCTTC	CASSQDRLAGAWASYNEQFF
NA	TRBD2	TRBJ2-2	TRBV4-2	TGTGCCAGCAGCCAAGTATCTCTAGCGGGAGAAACCGGGGAGCTGTTTTTT	CASSQVSLAGETGELFF
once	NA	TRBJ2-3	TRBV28	TGTGCCAGCCGGGATAGATTCACAGATACGCAGTATTTT	CASRDRFTDTQYF
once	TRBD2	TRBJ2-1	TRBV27	TGTGCCAGCAGTTTATACTGGCGGGAGGTTAGCAAGGAGCAGTTCTTC	CASSLYWREVSKEQFF
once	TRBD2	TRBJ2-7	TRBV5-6	TGTGCCAGCAGCTCCGGGACTAGCGGCTACGAGCAGTACTTC	CASSSGTSGYEQYF
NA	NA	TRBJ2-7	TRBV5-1	TGCGCCAGCAGCATTGACAACTCCTACGAGCAGTACTTC	CASSIDNSYEQYF
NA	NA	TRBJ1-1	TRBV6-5	TGTGCCAGCAGTAAGGCCCCTGGGGGCCGGGAAGCTTTCTTT	CASSKAPGGREAFF
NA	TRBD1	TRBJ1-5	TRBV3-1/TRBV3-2	TGTGCCAGCAGCCATGGCTGGGGACAGTCTAATCAGCCCCAGCATTTT	CASSHGWGQSNQPQHF
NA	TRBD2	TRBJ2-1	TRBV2	TGTGCCAGCAGTAGGACTAGCGGGAGGGACAATGAGCAGTTCTTC	CASSRTSGRDNEQFF
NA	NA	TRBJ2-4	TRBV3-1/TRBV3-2	TGTGCCAGCAGCCATTTGTACCGCAGACTAGCCAAAAACATTCAGTACTTC	CASSHLYRRLAKNIQYF
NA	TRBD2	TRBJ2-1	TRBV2	TGTGCCAGCAGGGAAGGGACTAGCGCCTCCTACAATGAGCAGTTCTTC	CASREGTSASYNEQFF
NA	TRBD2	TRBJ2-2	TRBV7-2	TGTGCCAGCAGCTTAGCCTTAGCGGGAGGGGCCGGAACCGGGGAGCTGTTTTTT	CASSLALAGGAGTGELFF
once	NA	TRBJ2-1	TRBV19	TGTGCCAGTAGTATAGAAGCGGGCAGCTCCTACAATGAGCAGTTCTTC	CASSIEAGSSYNEQFF
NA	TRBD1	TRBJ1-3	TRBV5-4	TGTGCCAGCAGCTTAACAGGGGACCCCGCTGGAAACACCATATATTTT	CASSLTGDPAGNTIYF
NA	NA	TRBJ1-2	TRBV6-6	TGTGCCAGCTTCAACGGGGGCTACACCTTC	CASFNGGYTF
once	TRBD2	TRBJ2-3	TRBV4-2	TGTGCCAGCAGCTCAAGGACTAGCGGGAGCGCAGATACGCAGTATTTT	CASSSRTSGSADTQYF
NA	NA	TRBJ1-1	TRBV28	TGTGCCCACGGAGCAGGGCTCTCGATGCTCTTT	CAHGAGLSMLF
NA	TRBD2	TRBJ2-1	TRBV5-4	TGTGCCAGCAGCTCGCTGACTAGCGGGAGACACGAGCAGTTCTTC	CASSSLTSGRHEQFF
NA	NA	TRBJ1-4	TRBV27	TGTGCCAGCAGTTTAGAGGCGGGCTGGAATGAAAAACTGTTTTTT	CASSLEAGWNEKLFF
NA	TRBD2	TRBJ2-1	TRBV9	TGTGCCAGCAGCGTAGCTGGGACTAGCGGGAGTAATGAGCAGTTCTTC	CASSVAGTSGSNEQFF
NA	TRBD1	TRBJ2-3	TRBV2	TGTGCCACCTTGGGTGGACAGGGGACAGATACGCAGTATTTT	CATLGGQGTDTQYF
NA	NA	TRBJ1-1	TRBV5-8	TGTACCAGCAGCTTGGCGGGGAGTGAAGCTTTCTTT	CTSSLAGSEAFF
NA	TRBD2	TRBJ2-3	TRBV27	TGTGCCAGCAGTTTAGCGGGAGGGGGAGCAGATACGCAGTATTTT	CASSLAGGGADTQYF
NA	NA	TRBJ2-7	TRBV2	TGTGCCAGCAGCTTTGACAGGTGGGCGCTGGAGCAGTACTTC	CASSFDRWALEQYF
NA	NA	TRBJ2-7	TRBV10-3	TGTGCCATCAGTGGTCAGACAGCATCCTACGAGCAGTACTTC	CAISGQTASYEQYF
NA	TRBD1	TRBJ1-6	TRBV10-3	TGTGCCACCCGGCGCGAGGGGGCGAATTCACCCCTCCACTTT	CATRREGANSPLHF
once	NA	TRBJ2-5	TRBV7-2	TGTGCCAGCAGCCCGCTGGCGACTGCTGAGACCCAGTACTTC	CASSPLATAETQYF
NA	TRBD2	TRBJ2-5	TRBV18	TGTGCCAGCTCACCCCGACTAGCGCGACAACAAGAGACCCAGTACTTC	CASSPRLARQQETQYF
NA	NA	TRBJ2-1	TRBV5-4	TGTGCCAGCAGCTCCGGACTAACCTACAATGAGCAGTTCTTC	CASSSGLTYNEQFF
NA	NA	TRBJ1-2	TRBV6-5	TGTGCCAGCAACCAGGGTTCGGGTGGCTACACCTTC	CASNQGSGGYTF
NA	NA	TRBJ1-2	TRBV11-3	TGTGCCAGCAGCCGCCCGGGAGGAAGGGATGGCTACACCTTC	CASSRPGGRDGYTF
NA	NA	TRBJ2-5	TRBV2	TGTGCCAGCACCATCAGGGTGGTGGGAGAGACCCAGTACTTC	CASTIRVVGETQYF
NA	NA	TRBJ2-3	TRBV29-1	TGCAGCGTGGGGGGATCGGTAGGCTCGGATACGCAGTATTTT	CSVGGSVGSDTQYF
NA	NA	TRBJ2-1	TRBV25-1	TGTGCCAGCAGTGAGTGGGGAGATGAGCAGTTCTTC	CASSEWGDEQFF
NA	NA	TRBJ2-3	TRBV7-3	TGTGCCAGCAGCCCAGGGGTCGGATCTTACTATACGCAGTATTTT	CASSPGVGSYYTQYF
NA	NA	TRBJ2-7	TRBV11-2	TGTGCCAGCAGCTTAGGGGGCCCCCGACCTGGAAACGAGCAGTACTTC	CASSLGGPRPGNEQYF
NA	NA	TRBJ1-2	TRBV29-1	TGCAGCGTTGTGGACAGAACCTATGGCTACACCTTC	CSVVDRTYGYTF
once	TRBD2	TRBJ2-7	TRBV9	TGTGCCAGCAGCGTTAGCGGGAGCTATGCTGGGGAGCAGTACTTC	CASSVSGSYAGEQYF
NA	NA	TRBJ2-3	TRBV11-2	TGTGCCAGCAGTCCCCGCGGGGCAGCGGTGACAGATACGCAGTATTTT	CASSPRGAAVTDTQYF
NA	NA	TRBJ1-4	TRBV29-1	TGCAGCGTTGTCGGCCAGACAAATGAAAAACTGTTTTTT	CSVVGQTNEKLFF